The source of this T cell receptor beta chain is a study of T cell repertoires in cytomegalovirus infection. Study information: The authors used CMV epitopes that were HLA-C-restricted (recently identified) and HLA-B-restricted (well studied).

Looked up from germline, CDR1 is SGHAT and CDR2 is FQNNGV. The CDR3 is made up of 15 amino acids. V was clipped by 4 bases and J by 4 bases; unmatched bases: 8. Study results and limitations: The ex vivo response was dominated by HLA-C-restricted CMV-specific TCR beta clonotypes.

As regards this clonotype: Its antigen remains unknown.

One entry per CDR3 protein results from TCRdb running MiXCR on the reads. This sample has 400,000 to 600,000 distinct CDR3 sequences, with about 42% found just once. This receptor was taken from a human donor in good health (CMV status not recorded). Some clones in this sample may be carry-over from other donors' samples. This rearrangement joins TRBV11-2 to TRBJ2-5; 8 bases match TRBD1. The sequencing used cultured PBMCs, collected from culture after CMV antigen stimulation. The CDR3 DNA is TGTGCCAGCAGCTCCCTAGGACAGGGTTTAGAGACCCAGTACTTC. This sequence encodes CASSSLGQGLETQYF.